This TCR beta chain was retrieved from a study of CD8 T cells in ankylosing spondylitis. V lost 3 bases and J lost 2, with 11 bases in between. From germline, CDR1 is DFQATT and CDR2 SNEGSKA (reference sequence). CDR3 length equals 14 residues. The sample holds a few counts of this clonotype. Antigen unknown. Study-level findings and limits: Seemingly distinctive of ankylosing spondylitis blood was a TCR beta motif formed by eight highly homologous variants.

TCRdb re-derived calls from the 5' RACE reads in MiXCR, one entry per CDR3 protein. The table lists about 500,000 distinct CDR3 sequences, roughly an eighth of them singletons, with about 6.5% in the top ten. The source is a male donor with ankylosing spondylitis. The chain combines TRBV20-1 with TRBJ2-4; tentatively, D is TRBD1 or TRBD2 (5 bases each). Specimen: blood, either unsorted or a sorted T cell fraction (not recorded which). CDR3 in amino acids: CSASSRGPKNIQYF. The DNA for the CDR3 is TGCAGTGCTAGTAGCCGGGGCCCCAAAAACATTCAGTACTTC.